These 26 T cell receptor beta chains originate from one sample sequenced in a study of beta chain features in type 1 diabetes. Study outcomes and limitations: Moderately but significantly shorter TCRB CDR3s were found in Type 1 diabetes patients in all four CD4+ subsets.

For these receptors, no antigen is known. Isolated RNA was reverse transcribed in full, so expressed TCRB transcripts were sequenced. This table comes from immunoSEQ multiplex PCR, and its TCRdb copy is limited to in-frame clones, with some not included. Of about 650,000 clones in the sample, over 10% were seen once. Sequencing was done on a sample of naive CD4+ T cells from blood. The receptor set was obtained from a man aged 25-45 years with type 1 diabetes.

The chain recombines TRBV27 with TRBJ2-1, with a possible D match to TRBD2 (5 bases). Germline V gene lookup returns CDR1 MNHEY and CDR2 SMNVEV (reference sequence). V shed 0 bases and J shed 4 bases, with 10 bases lying between them. This CDR3 contains 15 residues. The CDR3 nucleotides read TGTGCCAGCAGTTTATCCGGGGATTATTACAATGAGCAGTTCTTC. Its translation is CASSLSGDYYNEQFF.

The genes are TRBV14 and TRBJ2-7, with TRBD2 identical over 8 bases. The CDR3 is made up of 16 amino acids. The V gene end was trimmed by 2 bases and the J gene end by 2 bases; junction bases not matched to a gene: 8. Germline V gene sequence: CDR1 SGHDN, CDR2 FVKESK. CDR3 sequence reads: CASSQLLADLPYEQYF. CDR3 DNA sequence: TGTGCCAGCAGCCAACTACTAGCGGACCTACCCTACGAGCAGTACTTC.

This clone showed up just a few times. The chain couples TRBV9 to TRBJ2-5, with TRBD2 matching 14 bases. The CDR3 extends over 18 amino acids. CDR1 SGDLS and CDR2 YYNGEE come from the germline V gene. Trimming took 4 bases from V and 2 from J; bases not matched to a gene: 10. The CDR3 loop reads CASSPSGTSGGIQETQYF. The CDR3 DNA reads as TGTGCCAGCAGCCCATCAGGGACTAGCGGGGGAATACAAGAGACCCAGTACTTC.

This chain uses TRBV5-8 with TRBJ1-2; 9 positions match TRBD1. The CDR3 runs 18 residues. J gave up 3 bases and V 2 bases, and 14 bases lay outside the gene matches. Germline V gene sequence: CDR1 SGHTS, CDR2 YDEGEE. CDR3 DNA: TGTGCCAGCAGCTTAAAAGGGCTTCTCCGGGACAGGGACTATGGCTACACCTTC. It translates to CASSLKGLLRDRDYGYTF.

This sequence joins TRBV6-5 and TRBJ2-7; TRBD1 matches 10 bases. The CDR3 sequence is 13 residues long. The germline V gene encodes CDR1 MNHEY and CDR2 SVGAGI. The V segment lost 6 bases and the J segment 3 bases; nucleotides outside the gene matches: 2. The CDR3 DNA reads as TGTGCCAGCAGGAGGGACAGGGGCTACGAGCAGTACTTC. It is translated as CASRRDRGYEQYF.

The genes are TRBV5-6 and TRBJ2-5; the D gene could be TRBD1 or TRBD2 (6 bases each). The CDR3 extends over 13 amino acids. The germline V gene has CDR1 SGHDT and CDR2 YYEEEE. Trimming pared 5 bases from V and 5 bases from J, leaving 13 bases between. The CDR3 bases are TGTGCCAGCAGACCGGGGGCTTCGGAGACCCAGTACTTC. As protein: CASRPGASETQYF.

This clone came up a few times. The rearrangement links TRBV30 to TRBJ2-2; tentatively, D is TRBD1 (5 bases). Germline V gene lookup returns CDR1 GTSNPN and CDR2 SVGIG (reference sequence). Trimming took off 1 base at V and 1 base at J, with 7 bases between the two ends. The CDR3 consists of 14 residues. CDR3 amino acids: CAWSAGQNTGELFF. CDR3 bases: TGTGCCTGGAGTGCTGGACAGAACACCGGGGAGCTGTTTTTT.

The V and J genes are TRBV29-1 and TRBJ1-4, with D maybe TRBD1 (6 bases). CDR1 and CDR2 from the germline V gene are SQVTM and ANQGSEA. There are 13 residues in the CDR3. The ends were cut back, 7 bases at V and 3 bases at J, with 12 bases in the middle. In DNA, the CDR3 is TGCAGCGCTTACAGGGATCCTAATGAAAAACTGTTTTTT. This encodes CSAYRDPNEKLFF.

The chain couples TRBV5-1 to TRBJ1-2; TRBD1 might be the D (5 bases). The germline V gene encodes CDR1 SGHRS and CDR2 YFSETQ. The CDR3 extends over 14 amino acids. Trimming stripped 5 bases from V and 4 bases from J, with 15 bases between. CDR3 coding DNA: TGCGCCAGCAGTGACCCCATGACAGTCTATGGCTACACCTTC. It is translated as CASSDPMTVYGYTF.

The V call is TRBV4-3, the J call TRBJ1-4, with 7 bases fitting TRBD1. With 4 bases clipped from V and 7 bases from J, the junction kept 6 bases outside the gene matches. The germline CDR1 and CDR2 sequences are LGHNA and YSLEER. This CDR3 has 14 amino acids. This chain's CDR3 is CASSPGTAAEKLFF. CDR3 DNA: TGCGCCAGCAGCCCCGGGACAGCCGCTGAAAAACTGTTTTTT.

The chain combines TRBV19 with TRBJ1-5, with TRBD1 identical over 9 bases. This CDR3 has 16 residues. J lost 9 bases, V lost 4 bases, and 13 bases had no gene match. Germline CDR1 is LNHDA and CDR2 is SQIVND (reference sequence). The CDR3 coding sequence is TGTGCCAGTAGTACCACCGGGACAGGGACTTATTGGCCCCAGCATTTT. It translates to CASSTTGTGTYWPQHF.

This clone was detected a few times. This sample also contains other DNA sequences that code for the same CDR3. The V call is TRBV19, the J call TRBJ1-2; D unclear. The V gene's germline CDR1 is LNHDA and CDR2 SQIVND (reference sequence). The CDR3 is made up of 11 amino acids. V was pared by 4 bases and J by 1 base, with 1 base between. The CDR3 loop reads CASSSNYGYTF. In nucleotides, the CDR3 is TGTGCCAGTAGTAGTAACTATGGCTACACCTTC.

In its sample, this clone was seen a few times. This rearrangement joins TRBV18 to TRBJ2-5, with D unclear. The CDR3 runs 14 residues. V lost 3 bases and J 1 base, leaving 9 bases between the germline ends. Germline V gives CDR1 KGHSH, CDR2 LQKENI. CDR3 in DNA: TGTGCCAGCTCACCTAAAAGGGTCCAAGAGACCCAGTACTTC. Its translation is CASSPKRVQETQYF.

The V and J genes are TRBV12-5 and TRBJ2-1, with TRBD2 matching 11 bases. V trimming: 6 bases; J trimming: 5 bases; junction bases outside the gene matches: 6. This CDR3 has 15 amino acids. Germline CDR1 LGHNT, CDR2 FRNRAP. Here the CDR3 DNA reads TGTGCTAGTGGCCTGGGACTAGCGGACAACAATGAGCAGTTCTTC. As protein: CASGLGLADNNEQFF.

This clone has more than one count but fewer than ten. The chain carries TRBV2 and TRBJ2-1; the match to TRBD2 covers 11 bases. V lost 6 bases and J lost 3; bases outside the gene matches: 13. This CDR3 spans 18 amino acids. The V gene's germline CDR1 is SNHLY and CDR2 FYNNEI. CDR3 protein: CASSGLAGYTRDYNEQFF. For the CDR3, the DNA is TGTGCCAGCAGCGGACTAGCGGGCTATACCAGGGACTACAATGAGCAGTTCTTC.

About this clone itself: This sample includes further DNA sequences coding for the same CDR3. The genes are TRBV2 and TRBJ1-2; the D gene is possibly TRBD1 (5 bases). The CDR3 covers 13 residues. V lost 3 bases, J lost 1 base, and 6 bases lay in between. CDR1 and CDR2 (germline): SNHLY, FYNNEI. The CDR3 coding sequence is TGTGCCAGCAGTGAGCAGGGTAACTATGGCTACACCTTC. The encoded protein is CASSEQGNYGYTF.

Notes on this clone: Within the sample, other DNA sequences also encode this same CDR3. This chain connects TRBV9 to TRBJ1-5; 7 bases are a match to TRBD1. Unmatched junction bases numbered 1, after V lost 1 base and J lost 0 bases. CDR1 and CDR2 from the germline V gene are SGDLS and YYNGEE. The CDR3 spans 15 residues. This CDR3 is CASSVTGASNQPQHF. Written as DNA, the CDR3 is TGTGCCAGCAGCGTAACAGGGGCTAGCAATCAGCCCCAGCATTTT.

The DNA for the CDR3 is TGTGCCTTAACCGGGACAGAGCATCCGATCGCCTACGAGCAGTACTTC. It encodes CALTGTEHPIAYEQYF. V usage is TRBV30 and J usage is TRBJ2-7; 7 bases are a match to TRBD1. The junction had 17 bases not matched to a gene; V was cut back by 7 bases and J by 2 bases. Germline CDR1 is GTSNPN and CDR2 is SVGIG (reference sequence). The CDR3 covers 16 residues.

The chain recombines TRBV18 with TRBJ1-2, with 10 positions matching TRBD1. CDR3 length: 11 amino acids. Germline trimming cut 3 bases from V and 14 bases from J; bases unmatched to any gene: 3. The germline V gene has CDR1 KGHSH and CDR2 LQKENI. CDR3 sequence reads: CASSPEGQGTF. The CDR3 bases are TGTGCCAGCTCACCGGAGGGACAGGGGACCTTC.

J is TRBJ1-1 and V is TRBV6-5; D unclear. CDR1 is MNHEY and CDR2 is SVGAGI in the germline V gene. This CDR3 is 16 amino acids long. V lost 0 bases, J lost 1 base, and 12 bases lay in between. The CDR3 nucleotides are TGTGCCAGCAGTTACTCGATAGACCAGTGGAACACTGAAGCTTTCTTT. This gives the protein CASSYSIDQWNTEAFF.

The chain is built from TRBV7-9 and TRBJ2-5, with 10 bases aligning to TRBD1. The CDR3 is 15 residues long. From germline, CDR1 is SEHNR and CDR2 FQNEAQ (reference sequence). V trimming: 4 bases; J trimming: 4 bases; junction bases outside the gene matches: 6. Written as DNA, the CDR3 is TGTGCCAGCAGCTCCGGGACAGGGGTGTCAGAGACCCAGTACTTC. Protein: CASSSGTGVSETQYF. The whole variable domain, filled in from reference TRBV7-9 and TRBJ2-5, reads DTGVSQNPRHKITKRGQNVTFRCDPISEHNRLYWYRQTLGQGPEFLTYFQNEAQLEKSRLLSDRFSAERPKGSFSTLEIQRTEQGDSAMYLCASSSGTGVSETQYFGPGTRLLVL.

In this sample, this clone turned up many times. The chain combines TRBV14 with TRBJ2-6; no clear D. The V gene lost 4 bases and the J gene lost 1 base, with 5 bases spanning the gap. This CDR3 has 14 residues. CDR1 and CDR2 from the germline V gene are SGHDN and FVKESK. The CDR3 coding sequence is TGTGCCAGCAGCCGGTCTTCTGGGGCCAACGTCCTGACTTTC. It codes for CASSRSSGANVLTF. Full variable domain (outside the CDR3, taken from reference TRBV14 and TRBJ2-6): EAGVTQFPSHSVIEKGQTVTLRCDPISGHDNLYWYRRVMGKEIKFLLHFVKESKQDESGMPNNRFLAERTGGTYSTLKVQPAELEDSGVYFCASSRSSGANVLTFGAGSRLTVL.

This rearrangement joins TRBV30 to TRBJ1-4, with D hard to call. This CDR3 has 14 residues. Trimming stripped 4 bases from V and 7 bases from J, with 16 bases between. Germline CDR1 GTSNPN, CDR2 SVGIG (reference sequence). The chain's CDR3 is CAWTLPGVFEKLFF. The CDR3 nucleotides are TGTGCCTGGACCCTTCCTGGGGTATTTGAAAAACTGTTTTTT.

The genes are TRBV28 and TRBJ2-7; possibly TRBD2 for D (5 bases). The CDR3 covers 15 residues. Germline V gene data show CDR1 as MDHEN and CDR2 as SYDVKM. Trimming stripped 7 bases from V and 0 bases from J, with 16 bases between. The CDR3 spells CASNVDGDSSYEQYF. The CDR3 DNA reads as TGTGCCAGCAACGTTGACGGGGATAGCTCCTACGAGCAGTACTTC. The whole variable domain, filled in from reference TRBV28 and TRBJ2-7, reads DVKVTQSSRYLVKRTGEKVFLECVQDMDHENMFWYRQDPGLGLRLIYFSYDVKMKEKGDIPEGYSVSREKKERFSLILESASTNQTSMYLCASNVDGDSSYEQYFGPGTRLTVT.

In its sample, this clone was seen a few times. The chain links TRBV29-1 to TRBJ1-2, with D uncertain. Looked up from germline, CDR1 is SQVTM and CDR2 is ANQGSEA. V shed 4 bases and J shed 8 bases, with 23 bases lying between them. This CDR3 comprises 15 residues. The CDR3, as DNA: TGCAGCGTTGGGCCGCGATTCACGGCGGCGGGGGGCTACACCTTC. This codes for CSVGPRFTAAGGYTF.

The chain combines TRBV5-6 with TRBJ1-2; 7 nucleotides line up with TRBD1. Germline values: CDR1 SGHDT, CDR2 YYEEEE. The trim removed 6 bases at V and 3 bases at J, leaving 14 bases unmatched. The CDR3 has 16 amino acids. CDR3 nucleotide sequence: TGTGCCAGCACCAAACGCAGGGGGAATCGCGACTATGGCTACACCTTC. This sequence encodes CASTKRRGNRDYGYTF.